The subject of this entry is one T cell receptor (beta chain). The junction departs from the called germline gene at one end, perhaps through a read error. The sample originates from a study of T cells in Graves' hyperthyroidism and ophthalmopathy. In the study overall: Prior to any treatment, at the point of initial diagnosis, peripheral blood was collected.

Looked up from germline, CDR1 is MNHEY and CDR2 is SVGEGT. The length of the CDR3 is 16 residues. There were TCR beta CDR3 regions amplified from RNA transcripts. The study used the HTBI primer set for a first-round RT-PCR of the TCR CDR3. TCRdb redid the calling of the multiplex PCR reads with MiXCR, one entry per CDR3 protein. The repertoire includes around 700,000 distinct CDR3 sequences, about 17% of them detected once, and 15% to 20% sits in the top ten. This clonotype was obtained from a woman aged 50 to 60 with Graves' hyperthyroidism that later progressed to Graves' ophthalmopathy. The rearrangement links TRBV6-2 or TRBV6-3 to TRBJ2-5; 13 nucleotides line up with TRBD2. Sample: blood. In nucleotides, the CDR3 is TGTGCCAGCAGCATAACTAGCGGGGGGGCTGGGGAGACCCGGTACTTC. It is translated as CASSITSGGAGETRYF.